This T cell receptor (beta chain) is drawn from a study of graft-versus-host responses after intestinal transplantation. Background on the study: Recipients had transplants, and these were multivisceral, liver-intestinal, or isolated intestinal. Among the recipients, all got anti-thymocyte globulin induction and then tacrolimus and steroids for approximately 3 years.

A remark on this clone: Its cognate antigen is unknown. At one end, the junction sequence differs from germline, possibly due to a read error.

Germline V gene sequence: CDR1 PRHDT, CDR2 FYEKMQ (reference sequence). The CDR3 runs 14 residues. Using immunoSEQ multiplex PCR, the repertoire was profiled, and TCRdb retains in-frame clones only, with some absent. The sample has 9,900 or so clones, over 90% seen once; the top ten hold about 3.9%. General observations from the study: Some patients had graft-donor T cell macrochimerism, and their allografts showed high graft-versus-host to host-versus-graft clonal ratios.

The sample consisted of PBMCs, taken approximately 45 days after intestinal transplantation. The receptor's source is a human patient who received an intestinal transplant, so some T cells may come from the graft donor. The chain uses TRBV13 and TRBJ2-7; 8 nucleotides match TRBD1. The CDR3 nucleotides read TGTGCCAGCAGCCTAGGGACAGGCATATGGGAGCAGTACTTC. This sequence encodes CASSLGTGIWEQYF. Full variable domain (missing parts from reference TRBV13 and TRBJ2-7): AAGVIQSPRHLIKEKRETATLKCYPIPRHDTVYWYQQGPGQDPQFLISFYEKMQSDKGSIPDRFSAQQFSDYHSELNMSSLELGDSALYFCASSLGTGIWEQYFGPGTRLTVT.